These 28 T cell receptor beta chains came from one sample sequenced in a study of beta chain features in type 1 diabetes. The entirety of the isolated RNA underwent reverse transcription, so expressed TCRB transcripts were sequenced. Assay used: immunoSEQ multiplex PCR; TCRdb lists only in-frame clones, some missing. Here the sample spans tens of thousands of clones, under 35% being singletons. Sequencing was carried out using stem cell memory CD4+ T cells from blood. The receptors come from a woman aged 18-29 years in good health.

The chain couples TRBV9 to TRBJ2-5; D remains unclear. Deletions cut 5 bases from V and 3 bases from J, with 14 bases between. The germline CDR1 and CDR2 sequences are SGDLS and YYNGEE. CDR3 length: 14 residues. In nucleotides, the CDR3 is TGTGCCAGCAGGGGTCGCGGAGACGAAGAGACCCAGTACTTC. This translates into CASRGRGDEETQYF.

This clone has a handful of counts. CDR3 protein: CASSVGLAGNNEQFF. The CDR3 bases are TGTGCCAGCAGCGTCGGGCTAGCGGGTAACAATGAGCAGTTCTTC. V and J are TRBV9 and TRBJ2-1; 8 bases are a match to TRBD2. This CDR3 has 15 residues. The junction had 6 bases not matched to a gene; V was cut back by 2 bases and J by 5 bases. Germline V gene sequence: CDR1 SGDLS, CDR2 YYNGEE.

Only a few counts were recorded for this clone. The CDR3 bases are TGTGCCAGCAGTTACTCTAGCGGGAGCTCCTACGAGCAGTACTTC. It codes for CASSYSSGSSYEQYF. The V and J genes are TRBV6-5 and TRBJ2-7; 9 bases match TRBD2. Losses at the gene ends were 0 bases for V and 0 bases for J; bases not matched to a gene: 0. The CDR3 is 15 residues long. CDR1 MNHEY and CDR2 SVGAGI come from the germline V gene.

V and J are TRBV7-8 and TRBJ2-7; TRBD2 matches 7 bases. Germline V gene data show CDR1 as SGHVS and CDR2 as FQNEAQ. V was clipped by 5 bases and J by 6 bases; unmatched bases: 13. The CDR3 runs to 15 residues. The CDR3 nucleotides are TGTGCCAGCAGCGGACGGGGGAGGGCCTGGACCGAGCAGTACTTC. It codes for CASSGRGRAWTEQYF. The full variable domain, its missing parts supplied by reference TRBV7-8 and TRBJ2-7, is GAGVSQSPRYKVAKRGQDVALRCDPISGHVSLFWYQQALGQGPEFLTYFQNEAQLDKSGLPSDRFFAERPEGSVSTLKIQRTQQEDSAVYLCASSGRGRAWTEQYFGPGTRLTVT.

The chain combines TRBV25-1 with TRBJ1-4, with 7 bases lining up with TRBD1. CDR1 and CDR2 (germline): MGHDK, SYGVNS. The length of the CDR3 is 16 residues. J lost 6 bases, V lost 1 base, and 8 bases had no gene match. The CDR3 DNA follows: TGTGCCAGCAGTGAATTCGGAGCAGGGGGTGATGAAAAACTGTTTTTT. It is translated as CASSEFGAGGDEKLFF.

This clone has a handful of counts. The chain carries TRBV30 and TRBJ1-5; the match to TRBD1 covers 7 bases. V trimming: 5 bases; J trimming: 3 bases; junction bases outside the gene matches: 7. This CDR3 spans 14 amino acids. Germline V lookup: CDR1 GTSNPN, CDR2 SVGIG (reference sequence). The CDR3, as DNA: TGTGCCTGGCGGGACAGATTCCCCAATCAGCCCCAGCATTTT. Translated: CAWRDRFPNQPQHF.

The chain couples TRBV7-2 to TRBJ2-5, with 9 nucleotides matching TRBD2. CDR3 length: 14 residues. The germline CDR1 and CDR2 sequences are SGHTA and FQGNSA. The trim removed 6 bases at V and 5 bases at J, leaving 7 bases unmatched. The DNA for the CDR3 is TGTGCCAGCAGACCTATAGCGGGGGTGGAGACCCAGTACTTC. Translation gives CASRPIAGVETQYF.

This clone was detected a few times. The chain recombines TRBV9 with TRBJ2-7; the D gene is possibly TRBD1 (5 bases). V dropped 1 base and J dropped 2 bases, with 13 bases sitting between them. CDR3 size: 15 residues. Germline V gene lookup returns CDR1 SGDLS and CDR2 YYNGEE. Written as DNA, the CDR3 is TGTGCCAGCAGCGTAAGTCCAGGGCCTACCTACGAGCAGTACTTC. This encodes CASSVSPGPTYEQYF.

This clone was seen more than once but under ten times. This chain joins TRBV30 and TRBJ1-5, with TRBD1 as a possible D gene (5 bases). V lost 0 bases and J lost 5, with 8 bases in between. This CDR3 has 13 residues. CDR1 is GTSNPN and CDR2 is SVGIG in the germline V gene (reference sequence). The CDR3 sequence: CAWSVGAHQPQHF. DNA for the CDR3: TGTGCCTGGAGTGTAGGGGCACATCAGCCCCAGCATTTT.

The CDR3 bases are TGTGCCAGCAGCTTAGAGCGGGACAGGGGCGAGCAGTACTTC. It translates to CASSLERDRGEQYF. V usage is TRBV13 and J usage is TRBJ2-7, with 10 bases lining up with TRBD1. Per germline, CDR1 PRHDT and CDR2 FYEKMQ (reference sequence). The CDR3 consists of 14 residues. Trimming at V came to 1 base and at J to 6 bases, leaving 3 bases not matched to a gene.

In this sample, this clone turned up a few times. The chain carries TRBV7-3 and TRBJ2-5; maybe TRBD1 (5 bases). Trimming stripped 7 bases from V and 0 bases from J, with 21 bases between. The CDR3 length is 17 residues. Germline-derived CDR1 and CDR2 are SGHTA and FQGTGA. CDR3: CASIIGHCGADQETQYF. As DNA, the CDR3 is TGTGCCAGCATTATTGGCCATTGTGGGGCCGACCAAGAGACCCAGTACTTC.

Relative to its sample, this clone is medium-sized. The DNA for the CDR3 is TGTGCCAGCCGGTTTGGAGCGGGTTCTGGGTACGAGCAGTACTTC. Amino acid sequence: CASRFGAGSGYEQYF. The V gene is TRBV6-5, the J gene TRBJ2-7; maybe TRBD2 (6 bases). Trimming removed 8 bases at V and 4 bases at J, with 21 bases between. The CDR3 runs 15 residues. From germline, CDR1 is MNHEY and CDR2 SVGAGI.

The J gene is TRBJ2-3, the V gene TRBV10-3; D might be TRBD1 (6 bases). Germline V gene sequence: CDR1 ENHRY, CDR2 SYGVKD. This CDR3 is built from 13 residues. Trimming pared 6 bases from V and 3 bases from J, leaving 10 bases between. CDR3 DNA sequence: TGTGCCATCAGCGCCGGGACAACAGATACGCAGTATTTT. This gives the protein CAISAGTTDTQYF.

The chain has TRBV4-1 and TRBJ1-1; the D is unclear. Germline V gene sequence: CDR1 MGHRA, CDR2 YSYEKL. V dropped 0 bases and J dropped 11 bases, with 13 bases sitting between them. The CDR3 covers 13 residues. The CDR3 DNA reads TGCGCCAGCAGCCAAGACAGGCGAAGTTGGGCTTTCTTT. Translation gives CASSQDRRSWAFF.

The J gene is TRBJ2-5, the V gene TRBV6-5; D possibly corresponds to TRBD2 (5 bases). The V and J ends lost 0 bases and 2 bases respectively, with 7 bases between them. The CDR3 has 14 residues. Per germline, CDR1 MNHEY and CDR2 SVGAGI. CDR3 amino acids: CASSYSRVQETQYF. CDR3 in DNA: TGTGCCAGCAGTTACTCGAGGGTTCAAGAGACCCAGTACTTC.

The CDR3 protein is CASSLGQGETQYF. CDR3 nucleotides: TGTGCCAGCTCACTGGGACAGGGAGAGACCCAGTACTTC. The chain uses TRBV18 and TRBJ2-5; 9 bases agree with TRBD1. Germline V gene lookup returns CDR1 KGHSH and CDR2 LQKENI. The CDR3 length is 13 residues. V was pared by 4 bases and J by 4 bases, with 1 base of the junction left unmatched.

The chain joins TRBV7-9 to TRBJ1-1, with D hard to call. CDR3 length: 13 residues. In germline, CDR1 is SEHNR, CDR2 FQNEAQ (reference sequence). With 4 bases removed from V and 0 bases from J, the gap between germline ends came to 6 bases. CDR3 nucleotide sequence: TGTGCCAGCAGCTCACCAGTGAACACTGAAGCTTTCTTT. This encodes CASSSPVNTEAFF.

The genes are TRBV7-2 and TRBJ2-1, with D unresolved. CDR1 SGHTA and CDR2 FQGNSA come from the germline V gene. The CDR3 length is 14 residues. Trimming stripped 1 base from V and 2 bases from J, with 6 bases between. CDR3 nucleotide sequence: TGTGCCAGCAGCTTAGATGGCACCTACAATGAGCAGTTCTTC. Its protein product is CASSLDGTYNEQFF.

V and J are TRBV6-6 and TRBJ1-4; D not certain. Germline loops: CDR1 MNHNY, CDR2 SVGAGI (reference sequence). The length of the CDR3 is 14 residues. V lost 9 bases and J 3 bases, leaving 14 bases between the germline ends. CDR3 sequence: CASSRARANEKLFF. The DNA of the CDR3 is TGTGCCAGTTCGAGGGCTCGGGCTAATGAAAAACTGTTTTTT.

The gene calls are TRBV18 and TRBJ2-2; TRBD2 is a possible D gene (5 bases). V lost 6 bases and J lost 5, with 16 bases in between. Germline V lookup: CDR1 KGHSH, CDR2 LQKENI. The CDR3 covers 15 residues. The CDR3 DNA reads TGTGCCAGCTCCCTTCGTGGGAGCGGAACCGGGGAGCTGTTTTTT. Its protein is CASSLRGSGTGELFF.

The V and J genes are TRBV12-5 and TRBJ1-1; D perhaps matches TRBD1 (5 bases). This CDR3 has 13 residues. Looked up from germline, CDR1 is LGHNT and CDR2 is FRNRAP. The ends were cut back, 5 bases at V and 7 bases at J, with 14 bases in the middle. The CDR3 spells CASGPSGWGEAFF. CDR3 bases: TGTGCTAGTGGTCCCTCAGGGTGGGGTGAAGCTTTCTTT.

For the CDR3, the DNA is TGTGCCAGCGGTACTAGCGCATTCGAGACCCAGTACTTC. Protein product: CASGTSAFETQYF. This chain links TRBV7-2 with TRBJ2-5, with TRBD2 matching over 7 bases. The CDR3 runs 13 residues. Germline lookup yields CDR1 SGHTA and CDR2 FQGNSA. V dropped 8 bases and J dropped 5; count of bases not matched to a gene: 8. The whole variable domain, filled in from reference TRBV7-2 and TRBJ2-5, reads GAGVSQSPSNKVTEKGKDVELRCDPISGHTALYWYRQSLGQGLEFLIYFQGNSAPDKSGLPSDRFSAERTGGSVSTLTIQRTQQEDSAVYLCASGTSAFETQYFGPGTRLLVL.

This clone was detected only a few times. The rearrangement uses TRBV5-1 and TRBJ2-1, with D possibly being TRBD1 (5 bases). The germline CDR1 and CDR2 sequences are SGHRS and YFSETQ. The germline V and J ends were trimmed by 0 bases and 4 bases, with 11 bases remaining between them. This CDR3 contains 15 residues. The CDR3 coding sequence is TGCGCCAGCAGCTTGGGGCAGGGTCGATACAATGAGCAGTTCTTC. Translating gives CASSLGQGRYNEQFF.

The chain joins TRBV9 to TRBJ2-1; 9 nucleotides align to TRBD1. The CDR3 spans 14 residues. Losses at the gene ends were 6 bases for V and 10 bases for J; bases not matched to a gene: 11. Germline V CDR1 and CDR2: SGDLS, YYNGEE. For the CDR3, the DNA is TGTGCCAGCAACAGGGGGCAGGGGAGTCGGGAGCAGTTCTTC. It is translated as CASNRGQGSREQFF.

V is TRBV19 and J is TRBJ2-3, with D unclear. Germline CDR1 is LNHDA and CDR2 is SQIVND (reference sequence). Between the trimmed V and J ends, which lost 0 bases and 9 bases, there was a span of 10 bases. CDR3 length equals 13 residues. CDR3 nucleotides: TGTGCCAGTAGTATAGAACCGGTGGAGACGCAGTATTTT. Translation: CASSIEPVETQYF.

V is TRBV6-6 and J is TRBJ2-7; TRBD1 might be the D (6 bases). Germline values: CDR1 MNHNY, CDR2 SVGAGI (reference sequence). This CDR3 is 13 amino acids long. The V end lost 0 bases, the J end lost 6 bases, and 9 bases lay between the germline ends. CDR3 sequence: CASSYSTRGEQYF. CDR3 sequence (DNA): TGTGCCAGCAGTTACTCGACCAGGGGCGAGCAGTACTTC.

This clone was observed a few times. CDR3 residues: CASSPPGQHSGNTIYF. CDR3 nucleotides: TGTGCCAGCTCACCACCGGGACAGCACTCTGGAAACACCATATATTTT. The J gene is TRBJ1-3, the V gene TRBV18; 7 bases line up with TRBD1. The germline V gene has CDR1 KGHSH and CDR2 LQKENI. Unmatched junction bases numbered 2, after V lost 0 bases and J lost 0 bases. This CDR3 contains 16 residues.

This chain links TRBV4-3 with TRBJ1-6, with D perhaps TRBD1 (6 bases). The CDR3 loop spans 18 amino acids. Trimming left V 1 base short and J 7 bases short, with 20 bases between. Germline V gives CDR1 LGHNA, CDR2 YSLEER. The DNA for the CDR3 is TGCGCCAGCAGCCAAGGCCCGGGGGGGCGGGTATCGAATTCACCCCTCCACTTT. Translation: CASSQGPGGRVSNSPLHF.